The sequence of this T cell receptor (beta chain) was determined in a study of technical replicates of blood from a few donors. Profiled with immunoSEQ multiplex PCR; TCRdb holds only in-frame clones, not every one. Of about 82,000 clones in the sample, roughly 95% are singletons; the top ten hold about 0.36%. The CDR3 is made up of 15 amino acids. The germline V gene encodes CDR1 SNHLY and CDR2 FYNNEI. V shed 4 bases, J shed 2 bases, and the junction held 6 bases outside the gene matches. The sequenced sample consisted of T cells isolated from PBMCs. This receptor was taken from a human donor in good health. The V and J genes are TRBV2 and TRBJ2-7; 9 nucleotides align to TRBD2. DNA for the CDR3: TGTGCCAGCAGTGCGACTAGCGGAGAAACCTACGAGCAGTACTTC. It translates to CASSATSGETYEQYF.